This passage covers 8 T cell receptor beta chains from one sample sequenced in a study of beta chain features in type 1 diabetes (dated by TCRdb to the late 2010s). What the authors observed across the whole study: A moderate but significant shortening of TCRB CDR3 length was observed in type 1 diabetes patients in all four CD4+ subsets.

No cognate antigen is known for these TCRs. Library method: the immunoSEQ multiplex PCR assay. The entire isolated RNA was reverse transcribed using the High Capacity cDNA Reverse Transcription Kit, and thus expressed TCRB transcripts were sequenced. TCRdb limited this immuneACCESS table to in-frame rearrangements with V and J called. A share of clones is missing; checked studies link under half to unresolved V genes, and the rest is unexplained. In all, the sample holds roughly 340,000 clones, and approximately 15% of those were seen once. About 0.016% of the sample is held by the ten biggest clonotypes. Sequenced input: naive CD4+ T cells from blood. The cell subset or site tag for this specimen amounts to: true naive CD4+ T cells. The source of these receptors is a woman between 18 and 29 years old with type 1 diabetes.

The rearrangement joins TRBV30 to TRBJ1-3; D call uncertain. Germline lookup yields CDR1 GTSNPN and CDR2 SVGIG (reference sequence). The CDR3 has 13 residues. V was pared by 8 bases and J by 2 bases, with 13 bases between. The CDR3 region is CALQTETGNTIYF. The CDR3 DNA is TGTGCCCTTCAGACGGAGACTGGAAACACCATATATTTT.

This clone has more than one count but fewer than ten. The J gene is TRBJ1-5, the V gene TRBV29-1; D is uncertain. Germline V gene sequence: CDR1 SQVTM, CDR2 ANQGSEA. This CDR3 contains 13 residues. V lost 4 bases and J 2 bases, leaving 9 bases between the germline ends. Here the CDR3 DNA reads TGCAGCGTTGTAGAGGGAGGCAATCAGCCCCAGCATTTT. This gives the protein CSVVEGGNQPQHF.

The CDR3 here is CASSSAGGYNEQFF. CDR3 DNA sequence: TGTGCCAGCAGCTCCGCGGGAGGTTACAATGAGCAGTTCTTC. The chain couples TRBV11-3 to TRBJ2-1; 8 nucleotides line up with TRBD2. Unmatched junction bases numbered 3, after V lost 4 bases and J lost 4 bases. Germline lookup yields CDR1 SGHNT and CDR2 YENEEA. CDR3 length: 14 amino acids.

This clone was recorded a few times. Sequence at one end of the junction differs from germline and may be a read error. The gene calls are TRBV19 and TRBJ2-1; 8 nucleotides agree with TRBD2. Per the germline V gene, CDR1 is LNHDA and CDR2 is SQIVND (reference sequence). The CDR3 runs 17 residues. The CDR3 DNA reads TGTGCCAGTAGCATAGGGGAAGCGGGAGTCCCTTACAATGAGCAGTTCTTC. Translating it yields CASSIGEAGVPYNEQFF.

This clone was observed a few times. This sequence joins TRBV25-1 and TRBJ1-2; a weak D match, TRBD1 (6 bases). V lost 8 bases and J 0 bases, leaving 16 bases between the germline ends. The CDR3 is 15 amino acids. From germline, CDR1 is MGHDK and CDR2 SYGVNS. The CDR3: CASHNDRSTNYGYTF. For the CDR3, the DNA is TGTGCCAGCCACAACGACAGGAGTACTAACTATGGCTACACCTTC.

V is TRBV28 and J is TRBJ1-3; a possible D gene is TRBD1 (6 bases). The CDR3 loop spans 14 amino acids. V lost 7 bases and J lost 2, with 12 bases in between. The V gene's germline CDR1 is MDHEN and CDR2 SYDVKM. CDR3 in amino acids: CASTLAGAGNTIYF. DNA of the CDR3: TGTGCCAGCACCCTCGCAGGGGCTGGAAACACCATATATTTT.

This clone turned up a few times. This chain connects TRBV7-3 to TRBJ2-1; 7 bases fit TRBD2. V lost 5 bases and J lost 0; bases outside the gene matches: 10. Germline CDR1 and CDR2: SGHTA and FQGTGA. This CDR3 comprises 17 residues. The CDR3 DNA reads TGTGCCAGCAGCGTCATTAGCGGGCCCAGCTCCTACAATGAGCAGTTCTTC. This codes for CASSVISGPSSYNEQFF.

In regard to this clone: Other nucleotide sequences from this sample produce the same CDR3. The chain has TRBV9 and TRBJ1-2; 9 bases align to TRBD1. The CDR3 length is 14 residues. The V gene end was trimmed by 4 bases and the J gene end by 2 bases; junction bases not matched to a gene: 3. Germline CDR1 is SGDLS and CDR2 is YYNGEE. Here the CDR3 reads CASSPGTGNYGYTF. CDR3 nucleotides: TGTGCCAGCAGCCCAGGGACAGGGAACTATGGCTACACCTTC.